A single sample is the source of the 20 T cell receptor beta chains below, sequenced in a study of prognosis after radiotherapy for stage I lung cancer. Two-round multiplex PCR amplified TCR beta CDR3 from genomic DNA. Amplification in first-round PCR relied on primers specific to each TRBV and TRBJ gene. TCRdb itself ran the multiplex PCR reads through MiXCR, one entry per CDR3 protein. Among 15,000 to 20,000 distinct CDR3 sequences listed, about a third were seen once. Sequenced material: PBMCs, taken before or after stereotactic body radiation therapy (not recorded which). The receptors stem from a donor over 45 with non-small cell lung cancer.

Of note for this clonotype: A far larger clone differs by one base, so this is likely a read error. CDR3 residues: CASSRGGTEDFF. The DNA for the CDR3 is TGTGCCAGCAGCAGGGGGGGCACTGAAGATTTCTTT. The gene calls are TRBV6-5 and TRBJ1-1; 7 bases are a match to TRBD1. Germline V CDR1 and CDR2: MNHEY, SVGAGI. The CDR3 extends over 12 amino acids.

Comments on this clonotype: At one end the junction does not follow the germline gene, possibly because of a read error. The chain uses TRBV7-8 and TRBJ1-2; D possibly corresponds to TRBD1 (6 bases). Germline CDR1 reads SGHVS; CDR2 reads FQNEAQ. CDR3 length equals 15 residues. The CDR3 sequence is CASSRDLDSGDGYTF. CDR3 sequence (DNA): TGTGCCAGCAGCAGGGACCTGGACAGTGGAGATGGCTACACATTC.

With respect to this clonotype: It differs at one base from a far larger clone, so likely a read error. The rearrangement joins TRBV20-1 to TRBJ2-5; the D is unclear. The tail of the sequence fits TRBJ2-1 better, so the J call may be wrong. This CDR3 has 11 residues. CDR1 and CDR2 (germline): DFQATT, SNEGSKA (reference sequence). The CDR3 region is CSARIITEQFF. The CDR3 DNA reads as TGCAGTGCTCGAATAATTACTGAGCAGTTCTTC.

This clonotype was found many times. The J gene is TRBJ2-5, the V gene TRBV6-1; 7 nucleotides match TRBD2. Germline loops: CDR1 MNHNS, CDR2 SASEGT. Trimming removed 10 bases from V and 7 bases from J; junction bases left unmatched: 12. The CDR3 extends over 13 amino acids. CDR3 coding DNA: TGTGCCACAAGACCGGGACTATATGGGACCCAGTACTTC. Amino acids: CATRPGLYGTQYF.

This clonotype occurred many times. J is TRBJ2-5 and V is TRBV29-1; 7 nucleotides agree with TRBD2. V dropped 1 base and J dropped 1; count of bases not matched to a gene: 6. The length of the CDR3 is 15 residues. Germline-derived CDR1 and CDR2 are SQVTM and ANQGSEA. The CDR3 coding sequence is TGCAGCGTTGAAGGAGCGGGGTTTGGCCAAGAGACCCAGTACTTC. Protein: CSVEGAGFGQETQYF.

V is TRBV5-1 and J is TRBJ2-7; possibly TRBD1 for D (5 bases). The CDR3 totals 14 residues. The V end was cut by 3 bases, the J end by 6 bases, with 16 bases between. Germline V gene data show CDR1 as SGHRS and CDR2 as YFSETQ. This CDR3 reads CASSSEAGSREQYF. The CDR3 nucleotides are TGCGCCAGCAGCTCTGAGGCAGGGTCACGCGAGCAGTACTTC.

To note about this clonotype: A far more abundant clone sits one base away, making this likely a read error. The V gene is TRBV6-8, the J gene TRBJ2-1; D remains unclear. Germline assignment: CDR1 MNHGY and CDR2 SAAAGT. The CDR3 contains 16 residues. This CDR3 is CVSSSKRPEAYNEQFF. DNA of the CDR3: TGTGTCAGCAGTTCAAAGCGACCCGAAGCCTACAATGAGCAGTTCTTC.

This clonotype was counted at least ten times. The chain couples TRBV4-1 to TRBJ2-3; 9 bases are a match to TRBD2. This CDR3 region has 15 residues. Germline-derived CDR1 and CDR2 are MGHRA and YSYEKL. J gave up 4 bases and V 4 bases, and 6 bases lay outside the gene matches. The chain's CDR3 is CASSPLAGGPDTQYF. CDR3 nucleotides: TGCGCCAGCAGCCCCCTGGCGGGAGGGCCAGATACGCAGTATTTT.

Concerning this clonotype itself: This likely stems from a read error, as it lies one base from a far larger clone. The J gene is TRBJ2-2, the V gene TRBV6-1; tentative D call: TRBD1 (5 bases). The V gene's germline CDR1 is MNHNS and CDR2 SASEGT. This CDR3 comprises 13 residues. CDR3 sequence reads: CVSSADSPGELFF. The CDR3 coding sequence is TGTGTCAGCAGTGCCGACAGTCCCGGGGAGCTGTTTTTT.

Many counts were recorded for this clonotype. The chain recombines TRBV6-1 with TRBJ2-1; possible D gene TRBD2, 6 bases. CDR3 length: 16 amino acids. Germline CDR1 MNHNS, CDR2 SASEGT. Trimming shortened V by 3 bases and J by 3 bases, and 15 bases separated the two germline ends. Written as DNA, the CDR3 is TGTGCCAGCAGTGAGTGGGTCGGGGGACTCTACAATGAGCAGTTCTTC. It specifies CASSEWVGGLYNEQFF.

The chain carries TRBV27 and TRBJ2-1; no definite D call. This CDR3 region has 17 residues. Trimming shortened V by 5 bases and J by 6 bases, and 23 bases separated the two germline ends. Germline CDR1 reads MNHEY; CDR2 reads SMNVEV (reference sequence). CDR3 sequence reads: CASSPSLCTSASNEQFF. In DNA, the CDR3 is TGTGCCAGCAGTCCCTCCTTGTGTACCAGCGCTAGCAATGAGCAGTTCTTC.

This clonotype was recorded many times. The chain has TRBV7-2 and TRBJ2-4, with D hard to call. The V end lost 1 base, the J end lost 0 bases, and 7 bases lay between the germline ends. The CDR3 is made up of 15 amino acids. Germline CDR1 reads SGHTA; CDR2 reads FQGNSA. CDR3 DNA: TGTGCCAGCAGCTTAGGCCAATTAGCCAAAAACATTCAGTACTTC. Translation gives CASSLGQLAKNIQYF.

This clonotype was recorded many times. The rearrangement links TRBV9 to TRBJ2-5; tentative D call: TRBD2 (6 bases). V lost 0 bases, J lost 5 bases, and 11 bases lay in between. The CDR3 runs to 14 residues. Germline V CDR1 and CDR2: SGDLS, YYNGEE. CDR3 bases: TGTGCCAGCAGCGTAGATTTGCGGGATGAGACCCAGTACTTC. It translates to CASSVDLRDETQYF.

This clonotype was observed many times. The chain couples TRBV7-9 to TRBJ1-1, with D unclear. V gave up 4 bases and J gave up 0 bases, with 18 bases separating them. CDR3 length: 17 amino acids. From germline, CDR1 is SEHNR and CDR2 FQNEAQ (reference sequence). CDR3 bases: TGTGCCAGCAGCTCATTAGTCACCACGGTCATGAACACTGAAGCTTTCTTT. Amino acid sequence: CASSSLVTTVMNTEAFF.

The chain joins TRBV11-2 to TRBJ2-7; maybe TRBD2 (5 bases). The ends were cut back, 8 bases at V and 0 bases at J, with 11 bases in the middle. The CDR3 spans 13 residues. The germline V gene encodes CDR1 SGHAT and CDR2 FQNNGV. The CDR3 here is CASLVGSSYEQYF. CDR3 nucleotide sequence: TGTGCCAGCTTAGTTGGGAGCTCCTACGAGCAGTACTTC.

Concerning this clonotype: A far larger clone is only one base removed, so a read error is likely. The chain has TRBV6-5 and TRBJ2-7; 10 bases match TRBD1. The CDR3 spans 15 residues. The V gene's germline CDR1 is MNHEY and CDR2 SVGAGI. Here the CDR3 reads CASSLGTGDVYDQYF. The CDR3 bases are TGTGCCAGCAGCCTTGGGACAGGGGATGTATACGATCAGTACTTC.

A remark on this clonotype: A far larger clone is one base from this, pointing to a likely read error. The chain employs TRBV6-8 and TRBJ2-3; 8 bases are shared with TRBD2. CDR3 length equals 15 residues. The V gene's germline CDR1 is MNHGY and CDR2 SAAAGT. As DNA, the CDR3 is TGTGCCATCAGTCCAGCGGGACTAGTGGCAGATACGCAGTATTTT. This codes for CAISPAGLVADTQYF.

This clonotype was counted at least ten times. The CDR3: CASGGRDSNQPQHF. As DNA, the CDR3 is TGTGCCAGCGGGGGACGGGATAGCAATCAGCCCCAGCATTTT. The V and J genes are TRBV2 and TRBJ1-5; a weak D match, TRBD1 (5 bases). CDR1 and CDR2 from the germline V gene are SNHLY and FYNNEI. CDR3 size: 14 residues. Trimming left V 8 bases short and J 0 bases short, with 11 bases between.

The table lists this clonotype with many counts. The V and J genes are TRBV7-2 and TRBJ1-1, with D unclear. The CDR3 contains 13 residues. The germline gives CDR1 SGHTA, CDR2 FQGNSA. V was trimmed by 4 bases and J by 4 bases, leaving 10 bases between them. This chain's CDR3 is CASSYQVVTEAFF. CDR3 nucleotides: TGTGCCAGCAGCTACCAGGTGGTCACTGAAGCTTTCTTT. Looking up the rest from reference TRBV7-2 and TRBJ1-1 gives the full variable domain: GAGVSQSPSNKVTEKGKDVELRCDPISGHTALYWYRQSLGQGLEFLIYFQGNSAPDKSGLPSDRFSAERTGGSVSTLTIQRTQQEDSAVYLCASSYQVVTEAFFGQGTRLTVV.

This clonotype was found many times. J is TRBJ1-4 and V is TRBV19; no clear D gene. The CDR3 loop spans 12 amino acids. Trimming took 3 bases from V and 5 from J, leaving 4 bases between them. CDR1 and CDR2 (germline): LNHDA, SQIVND (reference sequence). CDR3 coding DNA: TGTGCCAGTAGTATCCAGAATGAAAAACTGTTTTTT. Translation gives CASSIQNEKLFF.